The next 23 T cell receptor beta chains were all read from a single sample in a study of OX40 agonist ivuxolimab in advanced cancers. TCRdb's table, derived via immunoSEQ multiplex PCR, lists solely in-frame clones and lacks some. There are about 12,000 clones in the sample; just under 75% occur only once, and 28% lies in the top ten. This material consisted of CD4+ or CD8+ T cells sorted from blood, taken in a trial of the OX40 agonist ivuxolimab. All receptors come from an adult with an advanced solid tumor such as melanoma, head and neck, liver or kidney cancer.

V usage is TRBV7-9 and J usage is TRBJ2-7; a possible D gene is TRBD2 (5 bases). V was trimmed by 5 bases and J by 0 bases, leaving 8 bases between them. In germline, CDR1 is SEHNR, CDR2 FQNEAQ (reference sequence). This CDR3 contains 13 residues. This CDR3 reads CASSSGYSYEQYF. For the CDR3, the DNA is TGTGCCAGCAGCAGCGGATACTCCTACGAGCAGTACTTC. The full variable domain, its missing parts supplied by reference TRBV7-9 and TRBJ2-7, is DTGVSQNPRHKITKRGQNVTFRCDPISEHNRLYWYRQTLGQGPEFLTYFQNEAQLEKSRLLSDRFSAERPKGSFSTLEIQRTEQGDSAMYLCASSSGYSYEQYFGPGTRLTVT.

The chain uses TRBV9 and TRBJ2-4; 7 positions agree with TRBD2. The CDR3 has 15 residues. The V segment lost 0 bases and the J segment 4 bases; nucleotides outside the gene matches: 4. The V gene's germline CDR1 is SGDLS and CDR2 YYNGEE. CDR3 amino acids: CASSVGAGVKNIQYF. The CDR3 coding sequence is TGTGCCAGCAGCGTAGGCGCGGGGGTAAAAAACATTCAGTACTTC.

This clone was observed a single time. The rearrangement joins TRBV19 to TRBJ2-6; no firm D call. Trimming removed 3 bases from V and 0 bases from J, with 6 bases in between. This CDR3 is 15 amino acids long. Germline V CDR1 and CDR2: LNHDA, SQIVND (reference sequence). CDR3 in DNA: TGTGCCAGTAGTATTGCCGGCTCTGGGGCCAACGTCCTGACTTTC. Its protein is CASSIAGSGANVLTF.

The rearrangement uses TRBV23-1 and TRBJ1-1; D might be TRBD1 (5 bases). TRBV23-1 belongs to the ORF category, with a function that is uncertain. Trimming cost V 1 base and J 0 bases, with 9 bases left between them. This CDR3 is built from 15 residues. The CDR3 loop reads CASSQWGPMNTEAFF. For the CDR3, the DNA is TGCGCCAGCAGTCAATGGGGACCGATGAACACTGAAGCTTTCTTT.

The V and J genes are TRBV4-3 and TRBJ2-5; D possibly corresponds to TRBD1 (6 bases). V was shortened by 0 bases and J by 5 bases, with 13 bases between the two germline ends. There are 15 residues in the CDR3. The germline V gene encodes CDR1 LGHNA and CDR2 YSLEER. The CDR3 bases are TGCGCCAGCAGCCAAGATCGGGCTCAGGGGGAGACCCAGTACTTC. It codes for CASSQDRAQGETQYF.

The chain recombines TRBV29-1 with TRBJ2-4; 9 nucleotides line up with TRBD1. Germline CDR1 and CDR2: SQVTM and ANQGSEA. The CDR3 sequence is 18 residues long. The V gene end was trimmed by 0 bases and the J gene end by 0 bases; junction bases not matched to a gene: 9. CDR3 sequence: CSVEDTGGPTLAKNIQYF. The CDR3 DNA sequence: TGCAGCGTTGAAGATACAGGGGGCCCGACTCTAGCCAAAAACATTCAGTACTTC.

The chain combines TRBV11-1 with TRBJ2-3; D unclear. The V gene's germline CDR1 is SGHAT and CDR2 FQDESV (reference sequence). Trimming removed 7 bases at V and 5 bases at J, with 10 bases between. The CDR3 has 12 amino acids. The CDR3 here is CASTMTGDTQYF. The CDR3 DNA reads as TGTGCCAGCACCATGACGGGAGATACGCAGTATTTT.

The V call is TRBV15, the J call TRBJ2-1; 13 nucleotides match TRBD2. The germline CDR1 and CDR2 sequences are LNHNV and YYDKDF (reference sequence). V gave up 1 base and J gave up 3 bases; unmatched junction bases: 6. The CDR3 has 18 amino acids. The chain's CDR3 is CATSRVGLAGDIYNEQFF. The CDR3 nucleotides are TGTGCCACCAGCAGAGTCGGACTAGCGGGAGATATCTACAATGAGCAGTTCTTC.

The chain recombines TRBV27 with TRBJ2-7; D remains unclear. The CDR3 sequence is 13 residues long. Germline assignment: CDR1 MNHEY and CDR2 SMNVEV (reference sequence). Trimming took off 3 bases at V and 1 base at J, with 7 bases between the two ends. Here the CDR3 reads CASSFGFSYEQYF. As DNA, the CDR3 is TGTGCCAGCAGTTTCGGCTTTTCCTACGAGCAGTACTTC.

CDR3 coding DNA: TGTGCCAGCTCACCAGTGAACACCGGGGAGCTGTTTTTT. It codes for CASSPVNTGELFF. This chain connects TRBV18 to TRBJ2-2, with D unclear. Germline V CDR1 and CDR2: KGHSH, LQKENI. The V gene lost 2 bases and the J gene lost 1 base, with 2 bases spanning the gap. This CDR3 is built from 13 residues.

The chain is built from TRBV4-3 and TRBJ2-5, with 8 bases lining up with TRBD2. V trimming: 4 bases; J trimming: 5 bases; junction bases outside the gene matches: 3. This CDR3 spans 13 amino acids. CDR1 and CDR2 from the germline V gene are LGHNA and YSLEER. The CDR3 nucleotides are TGCGCCAGCAGCCCCGGGGGGGCCGAGACCCAGTACTTC. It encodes CASSPGGAETQYF.

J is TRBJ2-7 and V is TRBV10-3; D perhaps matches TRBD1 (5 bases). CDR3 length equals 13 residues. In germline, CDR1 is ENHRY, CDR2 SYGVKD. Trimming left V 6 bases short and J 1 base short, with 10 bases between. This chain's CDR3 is CAIRGRDSYEQYF. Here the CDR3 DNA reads TGTGCCATCAGGGGGCGAGATTCCTACGAGCAGTACTTC.

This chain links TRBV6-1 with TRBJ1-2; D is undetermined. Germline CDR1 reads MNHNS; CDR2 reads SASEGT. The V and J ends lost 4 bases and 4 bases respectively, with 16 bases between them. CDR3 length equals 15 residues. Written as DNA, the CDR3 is TGTGCCAGCAGTGGGTACACGGCGTGGGGCTATGGCTACACCTTC. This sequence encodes CASSGYTAWGYGYTF.

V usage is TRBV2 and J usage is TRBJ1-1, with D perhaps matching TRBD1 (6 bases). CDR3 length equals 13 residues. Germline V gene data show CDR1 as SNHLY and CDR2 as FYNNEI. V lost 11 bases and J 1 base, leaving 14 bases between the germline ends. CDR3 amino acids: CAGGDISNTEAFF. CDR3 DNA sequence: TGTGCCGGGGGGGACATCTCGAACACTGAAGCTTTCTTT.

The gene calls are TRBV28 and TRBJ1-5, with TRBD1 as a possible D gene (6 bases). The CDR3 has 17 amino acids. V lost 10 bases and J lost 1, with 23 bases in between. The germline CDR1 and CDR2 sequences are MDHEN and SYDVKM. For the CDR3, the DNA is TGTGCCACCGGTAGGGAGGGGGGGTACTTCAGCAATCAGCCCCAGCATTTT. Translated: CATGREGGYFSNQPQHF.

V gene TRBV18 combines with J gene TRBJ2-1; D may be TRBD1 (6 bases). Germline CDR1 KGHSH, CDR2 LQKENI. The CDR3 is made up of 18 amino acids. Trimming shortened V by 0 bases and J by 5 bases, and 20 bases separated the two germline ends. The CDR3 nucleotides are TGTGCCAGCTCACCACCCCCGAGGGGGACGGGCATGGACAATGAGCAGTTCTTC. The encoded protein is CASSPPPRGTGMDNEQFF. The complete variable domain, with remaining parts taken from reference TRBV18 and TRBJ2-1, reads NAGVMQNPRHLVRRRGQEARLRCSPMKGHSHVYWYRQLPEEGLKFMVYLQKENIIDESGMPKERFSAEFPKEGPSILRIQQVVRGDSAAYFCASSPPPRGTGMDNEQFFGPGTRLTVL.

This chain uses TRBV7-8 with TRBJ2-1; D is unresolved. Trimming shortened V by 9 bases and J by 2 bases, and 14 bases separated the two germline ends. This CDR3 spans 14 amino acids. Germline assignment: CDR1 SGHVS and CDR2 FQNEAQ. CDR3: CASSPDGTYNEQFF. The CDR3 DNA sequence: TGTGCCAGTTCGCCGGACGGCACCTACAATGAGCAGTTCTTC.

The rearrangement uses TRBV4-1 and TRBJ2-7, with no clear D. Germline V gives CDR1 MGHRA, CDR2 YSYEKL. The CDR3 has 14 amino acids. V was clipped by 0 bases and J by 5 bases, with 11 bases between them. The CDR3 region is CASSQEMAVNEQYF. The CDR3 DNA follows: TGCGCCAGCAGCCAAGAGATGGCGGTGAACGAGCAGTACTTC.

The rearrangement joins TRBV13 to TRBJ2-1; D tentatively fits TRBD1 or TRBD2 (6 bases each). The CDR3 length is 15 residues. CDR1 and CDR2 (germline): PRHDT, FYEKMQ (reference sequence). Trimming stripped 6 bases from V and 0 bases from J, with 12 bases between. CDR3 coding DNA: TGTGCCAGCAGTTTGGGGGGCGTCTCCTACAATGAGCAGTTCTTC. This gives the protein CASSLGGVSYNEQFF.

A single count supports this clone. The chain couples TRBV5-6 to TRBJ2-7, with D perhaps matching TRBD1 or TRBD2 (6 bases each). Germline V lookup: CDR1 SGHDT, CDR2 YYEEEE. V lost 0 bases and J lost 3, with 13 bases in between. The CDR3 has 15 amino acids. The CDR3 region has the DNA TGTGCCAGCAGCTTGGGACCTGGAGGGGGCTACGAGCAGTACTTC. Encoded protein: CASSLGPGGGYEQYF.

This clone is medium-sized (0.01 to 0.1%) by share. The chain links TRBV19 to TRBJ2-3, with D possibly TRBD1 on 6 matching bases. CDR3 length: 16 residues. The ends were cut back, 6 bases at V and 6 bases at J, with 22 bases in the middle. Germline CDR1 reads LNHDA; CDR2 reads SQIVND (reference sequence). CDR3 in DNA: TGTGCCAGTAGCCACAGGGCAGGAGGCCTTTGGGATACGCAGTATTTT. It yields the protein CASSHRAGGLWDTQYF. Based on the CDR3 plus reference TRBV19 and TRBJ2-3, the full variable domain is DGGITQSPKYLFRKEGQNVTLSCEQNLNHDAMYWYRQDPGQGLRLIYYSQIVNDFQKGDIAEGYSVSREKKESFPLTVTSAQKNPTAFYLCASSHRAGGLWDTQYFGPGTRLTVL.

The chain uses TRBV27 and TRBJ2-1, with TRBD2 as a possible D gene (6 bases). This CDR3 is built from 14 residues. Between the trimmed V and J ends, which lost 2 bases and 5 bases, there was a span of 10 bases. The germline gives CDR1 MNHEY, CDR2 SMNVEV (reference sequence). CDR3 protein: CASSLMVADNEQFF. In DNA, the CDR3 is TGTGCCAGCAGTTTAATGGTAGCGGACAATGAGCAGTTCTTC.

CDR3 nucleotides: TGTGCCAGCAGCTTAAGGGGCTACCAAGAGACCCAGTACTTC. It encodes CASSLRGYQETQYF. The chain uses TRBV7-2 and TRBJ2-5, with a possible D match to TRBD1 (5 bases). Germline CDR1 SGHTA, CDR2 FQGNSA. Trimming shortened V by 2 bases and J by 0 bases, and 7 bases separated the two germline ends. The CDR3 totals 14 residues.